This T cell receptor (beta chain) was sequenced in a study of blood T cell repertoires in COVID-19. About the study: Italy, Spain and the United States were the sources of the convalescent and acute COVID-19 samples. The cDNA or gDNA used as material had been derived from T cells, B-cell-depleted T cells, or PBMCs.

Assay: immunoSEQ multiplex PCR; the TCRdb copy retains only in-frame clones and omits some. The repertoire holds some 130,000 clones, with approximately 86% as singletons. Trimming left V 1 base short and J 4 bases short, with 14 bases between. Germline values: CDR1 LGHDT, CDR2 YNNKEL (reference sequence). The CDR3 has 15 residues. The TCR originated in a woman aged 70 to 79 with COVID-19, enrolled during active disease. The sequencing input was peripheral blood. The rearrangement joins TRBV3-1 (or the pseudogene TRBV3-2) to TRBJ2-7; D is perhaps TRBD1 (6 bases). CDR3 nucleotides: TGTGCCAGCAGCCAAGGTGACAGGTTTTGGTACGAGCAGTACTTC. Its protein product is CASSQGDRFWYEQYF.